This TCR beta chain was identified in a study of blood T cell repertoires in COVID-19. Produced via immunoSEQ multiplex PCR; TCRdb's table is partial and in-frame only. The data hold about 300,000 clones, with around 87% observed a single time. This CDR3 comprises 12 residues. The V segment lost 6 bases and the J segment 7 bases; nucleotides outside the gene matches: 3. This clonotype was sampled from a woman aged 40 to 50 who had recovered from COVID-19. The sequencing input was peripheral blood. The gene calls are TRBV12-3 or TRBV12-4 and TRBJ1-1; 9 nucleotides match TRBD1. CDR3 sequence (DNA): TGTGCCAGCAGCGGGACAGGGATTGAAGCTTTCTTT. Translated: CASSGTGIEAFF.